The T cell receptor (beta chain) under discussion was sequenced for a study of breast tumors, draining lymph nodes, adjacent tissues. Study-level findings and limits: Tumor and nontumor repertoires were significantly more similar in luminal-like than in basal-like breast cancer. Tumor TCR diversity was below lymph nodes but above nontumor tissue. Data fit most tumor T cells coming from lymph node, expanding in tumor. Tumor T cell lymph node origin was a supported hypothesis, not proven.

TCRdb analysed the multiplex PCR reads with MiXCR anew, one entry per CDR3 protein. The sample has about 180,000 distinct CDR3 sequences; about 33% are singletons. The lymph nodes were axillary draining lymph nodes from breast cancer patients. The germline CDR1 and CDR2 sequences are LGHDT and YNNKEL (reference sequence). The V segment lost 4 bases and the J segment 3 bases; nucleotides outside the gene matches: 6. The CDR3 sequence is 14 residues long. This clonotype was observed a few times. Antigen: not known. The sequenced sample was axillary lymph node tissue. The sequence was obtained from a female donor with breast cancer. Some clones in this sample may be carry-over from other donors' samples. This chain joins TRBV3-1 and TRBJ2-7; TRBD1 matches 7 bases. The CDR3 here is CASSLRDSIYEQYF. The DNA of the CDR3 is TGTGCCAGCAGCCTACGGGACAGTATCTACGAGCAGTACTTC.